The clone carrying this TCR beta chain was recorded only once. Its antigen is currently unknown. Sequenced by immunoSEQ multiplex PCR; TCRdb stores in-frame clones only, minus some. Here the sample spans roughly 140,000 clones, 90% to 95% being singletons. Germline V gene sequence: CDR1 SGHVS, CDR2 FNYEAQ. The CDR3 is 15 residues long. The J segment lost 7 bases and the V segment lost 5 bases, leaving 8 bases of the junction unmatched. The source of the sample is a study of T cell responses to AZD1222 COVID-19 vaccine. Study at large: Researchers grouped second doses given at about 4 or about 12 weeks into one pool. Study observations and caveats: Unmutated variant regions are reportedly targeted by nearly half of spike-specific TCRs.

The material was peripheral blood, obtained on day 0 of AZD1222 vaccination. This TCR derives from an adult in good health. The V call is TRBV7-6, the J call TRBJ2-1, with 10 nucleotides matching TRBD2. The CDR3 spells CASSQLAGVGNEQFF. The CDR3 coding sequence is TGTGCCAGCAGCCAGCTAGCGGGGGTTGGGAATGAGCAGTTCTTC.